Shown below are 15 T cell receptor beta chains from a single sample sequenced in a study of beta chain features in type 1 diabetes (dated by TCRdb to between 2017 and 2018). Libraries were built with the immunoSEQ multiplex PCR assay. All of the isolated RNA was reverse transcribed with the High Capacity cDNA Reverse Transcription Kit, so expressed TCRB transcripts were sequenced. Here the immuneACCESS table is served through TCRdb, limited to in-frame sequences with V and J called. Missing clones are a known gap in these copies; in checked studies unresolved V genes cover under half, and the rest lacks a known reason. The sample records a few hundred thousand clones, roughly a fifth of which are singletons. The ten largest clonotypes hold around 0.044% of the sample. The material sequenced was naive CD4+ T cells from blood. Reading the label with the study, this specimen's cell subset or site is: true naive CD4+ T cells. The receptors were gathered from a young woman in good health.

This clone was seen a few times. The chain couples TRBV29-1 to TRBJ2-1; 11 nucleotides match TRBD2. J lost 2 bases, V lost 7 bases, and 7 bases had no gene match. Germline assignment: CDR1 SQVTM and CDR2 ANQGSEA. This CDR3 has 15 residues. In nucleotides, the CDR3 is TGCAGCGCCTGGACTAGCGGGTCACCCTACAATGAGCAGTTCTTC. Protein: CSAWTSGSPYNEQFF.

In its sample, this clone was seen a few times. The chain employs TRBV6-1 and TRBJ2-1; 11 bases match TRBD1. Germline V gene lookup returns CDR1 MNHNS and CDR2 SASEGT. Trimming at V came to 8 bases and at J to 3 bases, leaving 6 bases not matched to a gene. The CDR3 loop spans 15 amino acids. CDR3 sequence (DNA): TGTGCCAGCCCAAGGGACAGGGGGGTCTACAATGAGCAGTTCTTC. Amino acids: CASPRDRGVYNEQFF.

V gene TRBV19 combines with J gene TRBJ1-1, with D maybe TRBD1 (6 bases). This CDR3 spans 17 amino acids. Germline V gives CDR1 LNHDA, CDR2 SQIVND (reference sequence). The germline V and J ends were trimmed by 9 bases and 4 bases, with 27 bases remaining between them. The chain's CDR3 is CASNRGGAHQRGTEAFF. CDR3 sequence (DNA): TGTGCCAGCAACCGCGGGGGGGCTCACCAAAGGGGCACTGAAGCTTTCTTT.

This clone was picked up a small number of times. The chain couples TRBV18 to TRBJ1-4; 9 bases line up with TRBD1. The trim removed 4 bases at V and 8 bases at J, leaving 5 bases unmatched. This CDR3 has 14 amino acids. Germline-derived CDR1 and CDR2 are KGHSH and LQKENI. The CDR3 DNA follows: TGTGCCAGCTCACAACGGGACAGGGACGAAAAACTGTTTTTT. It yields the protein CASSQRDRDEKLFF. Combining the CDR3 with reference TRBV18 and TRBJ1-4 gives the whole variable domain NAGVMQNPRHLVRRRGQEARLRCSPMKGHSHVYWYRQLPEEGLKFMVYLQKENIIDESGMPKERFSAEFPKEGPSILRIQQVVRGDSAAYFCASSQRDRDEKLFFGSGTQLSVL.

The V call is TRBV5-4, the J call TRBJ2-5, with 10 nucleotides matching TRBD2. CDR3 length equals 16 residues. The trim removed 0 bases at V and 5 bases at J, leaving 7 bases unmatched. Germline values: CDR1 SGHNT, CDR2 YYREEE (reference sequence). The CDR3 nucleotides read TGTGCCAGCAGCTTGGCCGAACTAGCGGGAAGGGAGACCCAGTACTTC. Its translation is CASSLAELAGRETQYF. The full variable domain, in which reference TRBV5-4 and TRBJ2-5 provide the parts outside the CDR3, is ETGVTQSPTHLIKTRGQQVTLRCSSQSGHNTVSWYQQALGQGPQFIFQYYREEENGRGNFPPRFSGLQFPNYSSELNVNALELDDSALYLCASSLAELAGRETQYFGPGTRLLVL.

The chain links TRBV4-2 to TRBJ1-2, with D tentatively TRBD1 (5 bases). The CDR3 runs 14 residues. V was trimmed by 1 base and J by 3 bases, leaving 9 bases between them. The germline gives CDR1 LGHNA, CDR2 YNFKEQ. The CDR3 sequence: CASSQAGGDYGYTF. In DNA, the CDR3 is TGTGCCAGCAGCCAAGCCGGGGGTGACTATGGCTACACCTTC.

Written as DNA, the CDR3 is TGTGCCAGCAGCCCCAGGACTAGCGGGGGACTATACAATGAGCAGTTCTTC. Protein product: CASSPRTSGGLYNEQFF. V usage is TRBV11-2 and J usage is TRBJ2-1; TRBD2 aligns across 13 bases. CDR1 is SGHAT, CDR2 FQNNGV, per germline. The CDR3 consists of 17 residues. The J segment lost 4 bases and the V segment lost 5 bases, leaving 8 bases of the junction unmatched.

In its sample, this clone was seen a few times. This chain connects TRBV5-5 to TRBJ2-3; D gene ambiguous. V was shortened by 0 bases and J by 2 bases, with 4 bases between the two germline ends. Germline V gene sequence: CDR1 SGHKS, CDR2 YYEKEE (reference sequence). The CDR3 sequence is 13 residues long. Written as DNA, the CDR3 is TGTGCCAGCAGCTTGGGGGCCACAGATACGCAGTATTTT. It encodes CASSLGATDTQYF.

The chain joins TRBV5-5 to TRBJ2-5, with 11 bases fitting TRBD2. The CDR3 runs to 17 residues. The V segment lost 3 bases and the J segment 6 bases; nucleotides outside the gene matches: 13. CDR1 is SGHKS and CDR2 is YYEKEE in the germline V gene (reference sequence). CDR3 sequence reads: CASSSPLAGVRPKTQYF. DNA for the CDR3: TGTGCCAGCAGCTCTCCACTAGCGGGGGTTAGACCGAAGACCCAGTACTTC.

There are a few counts of this clone. The rearrangement joins TRBV5-1 to TRBJ2-5; 9 bases are a match to TRBD2. The CDR3 loop spans 14 amino acids. The ends lost 4 bases at V and 3 bases at J; junction bases unmatched: 4. Germline assignment: CDR1 SGHRS and CDR2 YFSETQ. The chain's CDR3 is CASSGGTSKETQYF. DNA of the CDR3: TGCGCCAGCAGCGGCGGGACTAGCAAAGAGACCCAGTACTTC.

The chain combines TRBV2 with TRBJ1-1, with D possibly TRBD1 on 5 matching bases. Trimming removed 9 bases at V and 4 bases at J, with 15 bases between. Germline loops: CDR1 SNHLY, CDR2 FYNNEI. This CDR3 comprises 13 residues. The CDR3 loop reads CARGLTESTEAFF. CDR3 in DNA: TGTGCCAGGGGACTGACAGAGAGCACTGAAGCTTTCTTT.

V usage is TRBV18 and J usage is TRBJ1-2; 9 bases match TRBD1. Germline lookup yields CDR1 KGHSH and CDR2 LQKENI. V lost 6 bases to trimming and J lost 6 bases; unmatched junction nucleotides: 8. The CDR3 totals 14 residues. The CDR3 DNA reads as TGTGCCAGCTCTCCGACAGGGGGGAATGATGGCTACACCTTC. Its translation is CASSPTGGNDGYTF. The variable domain in full, with the rest retrieved from reference TRBV18 and TRBJ1-2, is NAGVMQNPRHLVRRRGQEARLRCSPMKGHSHVYWYRQLPEEGLKFMVYLQKENIIDESGMPKERFSAEFPKEGPSILRIQQVVRGDSAAYFCASSPTGGNDGYTFGSGTRLTVV.

This clone occurred a few times. The gene calls are TRBV7-9 and TRBJ2-1, with 7 bases aligning to TRBD2. V lost 4 bases, J lost 7 bases, and 10 bases stayed unmatched. Looked up from germline, CDR1 is SEHNR and CDR2 is FQNEAQ (reference sequence). The CDR3 consists of 15 residues. The CDR3: CASSSTGGLGNEQFF. The CDR3 bases are TGTGCCAGCAGCTCGACGGGGGGTTTGGGGAATGAGCAGTTCTTC.

The chain uses TRBV7-2 and TRBJ2-3; D not resolved. This CDR3 has 12 amino acids. Per germline, CDR1 SGHTA and CDR2 FQGNSA. The ends were cut back, 2 bases at V and 4 bases at J, with 4 bases in the middle. DNA for the CDR3: TGTGCCAGCAGCTTAACGGCAGATACGCAGTATTTT. Its translation: CASSLTADTQYF. Complete variable domain (other parts from reference TRBV7-2 and TRBJ2-3): GAGVSQSPSNKVTEKGKDVELRCDPISGHTALYWYRQSLGQGLEFLIYFQGNSAPDKSGLPSDRFSAERTGGSVSTLTIQRTQQEDSAVYLCASSLTADTQYFGPGTRLTVL.

The V gene is TRBV29-1, the J gene TRBJ2-5; D is perhaps TRBD2 (6 bases). V was clipped by 0 bases and J by 5 bases, with 13 bases between them. CDR3 length: 14 amino acids. Germline V gene lookup returns CDR1 SQVTM and CDR2 ANQGSEA. CDR3 residues: CSVEEAGPGETQYF. In nucleotides, the CDR3 is TGCAGCGTTGAAGAAGCGGGTCCGGGGGAGACCCAGTACTTC.